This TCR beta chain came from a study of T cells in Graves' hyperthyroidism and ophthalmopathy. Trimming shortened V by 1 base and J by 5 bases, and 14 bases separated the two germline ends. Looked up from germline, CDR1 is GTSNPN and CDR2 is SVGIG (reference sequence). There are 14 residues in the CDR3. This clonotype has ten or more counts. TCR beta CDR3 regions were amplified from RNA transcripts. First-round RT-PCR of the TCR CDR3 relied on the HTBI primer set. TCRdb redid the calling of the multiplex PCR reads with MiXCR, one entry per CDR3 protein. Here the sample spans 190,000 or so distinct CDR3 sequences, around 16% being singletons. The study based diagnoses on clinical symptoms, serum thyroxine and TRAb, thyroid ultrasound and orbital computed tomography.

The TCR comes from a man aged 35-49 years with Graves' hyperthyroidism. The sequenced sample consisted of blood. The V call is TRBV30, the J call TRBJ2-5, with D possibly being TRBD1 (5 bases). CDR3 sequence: CAWSGPTVRETQYF. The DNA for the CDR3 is TGTGCCTGGAGTGGACCGACAGTAAGGGAGACCCAGTACTTC. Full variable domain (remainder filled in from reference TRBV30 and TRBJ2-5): SQTIHQWPATLVQPVGSPLSLECTVEGTSNPNLYWYRQAAGRGLQLLFYSVGIGQISSEVPQNLSASRPQDRQFILSSKKLLLSDSGFYLCAWSGPTVRETQYFGPGTRLLVL.